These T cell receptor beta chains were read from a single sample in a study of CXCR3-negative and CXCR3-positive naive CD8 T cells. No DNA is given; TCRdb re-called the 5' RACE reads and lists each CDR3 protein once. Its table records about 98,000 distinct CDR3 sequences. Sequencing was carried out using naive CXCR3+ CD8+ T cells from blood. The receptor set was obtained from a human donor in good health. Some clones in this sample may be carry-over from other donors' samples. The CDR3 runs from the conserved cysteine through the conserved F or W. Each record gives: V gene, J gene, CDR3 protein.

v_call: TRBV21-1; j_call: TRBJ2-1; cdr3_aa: CASPSRGRSYNEQFF
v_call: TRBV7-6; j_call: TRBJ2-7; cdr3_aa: CASSLSADYEQYF
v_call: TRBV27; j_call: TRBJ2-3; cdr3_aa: CASSLGGRHGDTQYF
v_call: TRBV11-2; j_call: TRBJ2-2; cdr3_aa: CASSPTSGGAVAF
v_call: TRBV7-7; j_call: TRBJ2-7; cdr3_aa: CASSLWAGDSYEQYF
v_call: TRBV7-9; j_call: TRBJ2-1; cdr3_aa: CASSLIGGEDNEQFF
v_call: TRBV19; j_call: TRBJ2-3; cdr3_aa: CATFSSPSGATDTQYF
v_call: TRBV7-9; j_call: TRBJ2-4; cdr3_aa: CASSQGTDVQYF
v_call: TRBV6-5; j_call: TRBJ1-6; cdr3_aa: CASRTRWDRHSPLHF
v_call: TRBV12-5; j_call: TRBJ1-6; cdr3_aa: CASGLQGSGSPLHF
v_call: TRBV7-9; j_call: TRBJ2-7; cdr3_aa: CASSLRDRYEQYF
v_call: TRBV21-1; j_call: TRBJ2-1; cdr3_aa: CASSKTRLGAGERDEQFF
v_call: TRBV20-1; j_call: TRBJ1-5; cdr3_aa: CSARAQLSNQPQHF
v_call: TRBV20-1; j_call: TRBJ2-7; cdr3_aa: CSARAPAGVSEQYF
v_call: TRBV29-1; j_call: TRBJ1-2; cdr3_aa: CSVDGDSGSGYGYTF
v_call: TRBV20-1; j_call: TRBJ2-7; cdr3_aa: CSASTSGGAYEQYF
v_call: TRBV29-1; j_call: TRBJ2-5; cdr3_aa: CSLSQGIETQYF
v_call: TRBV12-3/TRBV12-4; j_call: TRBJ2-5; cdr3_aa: CASSDRDLTQETQYF
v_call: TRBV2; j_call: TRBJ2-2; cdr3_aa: CASSPGTVNTGELFF
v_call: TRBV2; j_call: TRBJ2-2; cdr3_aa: CASSTGARGTGELFF
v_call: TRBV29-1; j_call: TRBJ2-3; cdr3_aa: CSVEDHGSTDTQYF
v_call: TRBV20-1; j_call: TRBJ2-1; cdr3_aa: CSALQLADTTYEQFF
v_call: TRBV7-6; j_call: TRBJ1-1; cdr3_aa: CASSPTSATGVPTEAFF
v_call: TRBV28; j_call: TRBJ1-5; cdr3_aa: CASSFLGNQPQHF
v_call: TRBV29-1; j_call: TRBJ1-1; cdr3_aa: CSVPGNTEAFF
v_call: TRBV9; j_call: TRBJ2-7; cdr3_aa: CASSVGGDSTYEQYF
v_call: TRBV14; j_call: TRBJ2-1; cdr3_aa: CASSQVLAGVASSYNEQFF
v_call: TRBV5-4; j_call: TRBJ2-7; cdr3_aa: CASSSLGDSAYEQYF
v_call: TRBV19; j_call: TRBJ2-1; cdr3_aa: CASSIDRRGYNEQFF
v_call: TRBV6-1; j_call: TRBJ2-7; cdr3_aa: CASSEADRVAYEQYF
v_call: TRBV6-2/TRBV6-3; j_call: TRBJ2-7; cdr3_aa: CASLDRSYEQYF
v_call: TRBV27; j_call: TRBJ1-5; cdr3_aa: CASSLRGGGNQPQRF
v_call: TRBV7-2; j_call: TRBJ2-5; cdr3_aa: CASTRPGGGVKETQYF
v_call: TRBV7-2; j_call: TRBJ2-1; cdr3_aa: CASSFADSSYNEQFF
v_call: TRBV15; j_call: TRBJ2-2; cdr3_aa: CATTSPRDRDDGELFF
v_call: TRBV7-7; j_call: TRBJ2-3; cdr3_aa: CASSPLAGQSTDTQYF
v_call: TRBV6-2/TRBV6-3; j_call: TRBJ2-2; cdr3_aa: CASSVGQEGAGELFF
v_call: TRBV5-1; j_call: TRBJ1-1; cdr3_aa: CASSLEPNTEAFF
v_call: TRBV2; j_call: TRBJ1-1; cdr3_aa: CASTLGPGGMATEAFF
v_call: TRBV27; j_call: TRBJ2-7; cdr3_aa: CASSYTSGTSGGFSYEQYF
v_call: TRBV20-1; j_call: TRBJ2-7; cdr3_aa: CSASDGSYEQYF
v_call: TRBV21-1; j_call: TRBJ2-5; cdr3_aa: CASSARDFVQETQYF
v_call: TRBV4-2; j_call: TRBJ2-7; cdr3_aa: CASRGGTSPYF
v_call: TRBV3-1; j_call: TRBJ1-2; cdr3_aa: CASRGHGRTLGYTF
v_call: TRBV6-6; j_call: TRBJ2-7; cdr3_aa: CATSAGGLSYEQYF
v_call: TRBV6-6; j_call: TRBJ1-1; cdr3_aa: CASTDRGMNTEAFF
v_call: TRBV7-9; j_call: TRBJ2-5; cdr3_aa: CASSIEGTDKNTQYF
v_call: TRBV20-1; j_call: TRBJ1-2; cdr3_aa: CIGRDLVYGYTF
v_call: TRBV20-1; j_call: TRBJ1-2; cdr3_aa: CSAHNRQGSNGYTF
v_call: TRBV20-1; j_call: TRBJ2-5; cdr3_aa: CSALRGEGSGETQYF
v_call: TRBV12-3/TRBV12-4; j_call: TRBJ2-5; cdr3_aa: CASSLGDSRETQYF
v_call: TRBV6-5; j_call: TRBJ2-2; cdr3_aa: CASSFYVSDTGELFF
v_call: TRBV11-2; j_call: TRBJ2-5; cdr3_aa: CASSFAPATLPGAGLQETQYF
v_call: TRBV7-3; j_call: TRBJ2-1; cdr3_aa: CASSDATTGEQFF
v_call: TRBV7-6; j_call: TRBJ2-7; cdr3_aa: CASSLAGGPEEQYF
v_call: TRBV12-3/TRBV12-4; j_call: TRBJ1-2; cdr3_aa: CASSFAHPGAPYGYTF
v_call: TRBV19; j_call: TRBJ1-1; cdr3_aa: CASGHLGNWMNTEAFF
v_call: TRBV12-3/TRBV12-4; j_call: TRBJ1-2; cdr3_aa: CASSLRDRIWDGYTF
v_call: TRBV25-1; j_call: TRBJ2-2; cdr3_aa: CASSDEVASNTGELFF
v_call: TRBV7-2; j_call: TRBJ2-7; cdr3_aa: CASSLRPAAYEQYF